This T cell receptor beta chain came from a study of cytomegalovirus exposure and HLA in healthy donors. Study in general: Unique TCRs from HLA-typed donors, 80 million to 100 million of them, were held in an early data release. There were 350 to 400 genotyped donors. Of these, 75% to 85% fell in the genetic ancestry cluster associated with self-reported Caucasian donors.

Of note for this clone: Its target is unknown.

Study observations and caveats: In a later analysis, the majority of CMV-associated beta chains seemingly showed HLA restriction.

This PCR relied on a set of 60 Vbeta primers and 13 Jbeta primers. Assay: immunoSEQ multiplex PCR; the TCRdb copy retains only in-frame clones and omits some. The repertoire holds over 150,000 clones, with 70% to 85% as singletons. Germline CDR1 reads MDHEN; CDR2 reads SYDVKM. V was clipped by 5 bases and J by 8 bases; unmatched bases: 9. The CDR3 totals 15 residues. Input material: PBMCs. The clonotype was recovered from a woman between 55 and 75 years old in good health and CMV-seropositive. The J gene is TRBJ1-6, the V gene TRBV28; 7 bases are a match to TRBD1. The CDR3 nucleotides read TGTGCCAGCAGTAGCCAGGGGGTCGGTTATTCACCCCTCCACTTT. As protein: CASSSQGVGYSPLHF.